These 16 T cell receptor beta chains originate from one sample sequenced in a study of T-cell memory formation after mild COVID-19. TCRdb re-analysed the 5' RACE reads in MiXCR, keeping a single row per CDR3 protein. The sample carries 100,000 to 120,000 distinct CDR3 sequences, approximately 22% recorded once. The sample taken for sequencing was PBMCs or a T cell subset sorted from them (not recorded which). These receptors were collected from a man aged 18 to 35 who had mild COVID-19 (a few samples of this study predate the infection). Cell type and time point are not known.

The table lists this clonotype with a few counts. The rearrangement links TRBV21-1 to TRBJ2-5; the table's D gene call, TRBD2, was not cross checked with the DNA. TRBV21-1 is assigned pseudogene status. The CDR3 contains 13 residues. CDR3 DNA sequence: TGTGCCAGCACCCAGCGGGACGGGGAGACCCAGTACTTC. This gives the protein CASTQRDGETQYF.

The chain combines TRBV9 with TRBJ2-3, with D maybe TRBD2 (6 bases). The CDR3 extends over 17 amino acids. Germline V CDR1 and CDR2: SGDLS, YYNGEE. The germline V and J ends were trimmed by 3 bases and 2 bases, with 19 bases remaining between them. CDR3 region: CASSAGGGGGATDTQYF. The CDR3 DNA reads as TGTGCCAGCAGCGCCGGGGGAGGAGGCGGGGCCACAGATACGCAGTATTTT.

The chain employs TRBV6-2 or TRBV6-3 and TRBJ1-2; D is possibly TRBD1 (5 bases). This CDR3 contains 14 residues. Germline V CDR1 and CDR2: MNHEY, SVGEGT. V shed 6 bases and J shed 4 bases, with 15 bases lying between them. The CDR3 sequence is CASSDRGESYGYTF. In DNA form, the CDR3 reads TGTGCCAGCAGCGACCGGGGGGAGAGCTATGGCTACACCTTC.

The chain carries TRBV6-6 and TRBJ2-2; D remains ambiguous. The CDR3 covers 13 residues. Trimming stripped 6 bases from V and 4 bases from J, with 9 bases between. CDR1 MNHNY and CDR2 SVGAGI come from the germline V gene (reference sequence). Here the CDR3 reads CASSPWPTGELFF. The CDR3, as DNA: TGTGCCAGCAGCCCGTGGCCCACCGGGGAGCTGTTTTTT.

This clonotype was seen a handful of times. The rearrangement links TRBV20-1 to TRBJ1-5; 10 bases are a match to TRBD1. V was pared by 0 bases and J by 0 bases, with 8 bases of the junction left unmatched. The CDR3 loop spans 18 amino acids. Germline CDR1 reads DFQATT; CDR2 reads SNEGSKA (reference sequence). The CDR3 region has the DNA TGCAGTGCTAGAGAACTGGGACAGGGGATTTATAGCAATCAGCCCCAGCATTTT. It is translated as CSARELGQGIYSNQPQHF.

This sequence joins TRBV27 and TRBJ2-7; no clear D. Germline loops: CDR1 MNHEY, CDR2 SMNVEV (reference sequence). V lost 5 bases to trimming and J lost 2 bases, with 10 bases between them. The CDR3 covers 13 residues. CDR3 sequence (DNA): TGTGCCAGCAGTCCCCTCCGCACCTACGAGCAGTACTTC. Residues: CASSPLRTYEQYF.

The chain links TRBV27 to TRBJ2-2; no reliable D call. Germline-derived CDR1 and CDR2 are MNHEY and SMNVEV (reference sequence). Trimming took off 7 bases at V and 6 bases at J, with 15 bases between the two ends. This CDR3 spans 14 amino acids. The CDR3 region has the DNA TGTGCCAGCACCACTCACGGCCTCCCCGGGGAGCTGTTTTTT. Translating gives CASTTHGLPGELFF.

This clonotype was recorded many times. This sequence joins TRBV12-3 or TRBV12-4 and TRBJ1-1; 10 bases match TRBD1. This CDR3 is built from 14 residues. J gave up 8 bases and V 0 bases, and 3 bases lay outside the gene matches. The CDR3 bases are TGTGCCAGCAGTTTAGCCCAGACAGGGGGCGAAGCTTTCTTT. This translates into CASSLAQTGGEAFF.

The chain links TRBV12-5 to TRBJ2-1; D might be TRBD1 (5 bases). Trimming cost V 7 bases and J 10 bases, with 14 bases left between them. CDR1 and CDR2 from the germline V gene are LGHNT and FRNRAP. The CDR3 runs to 12 residues. CDR3 in amino acids: CASAHPKGEQFF. The CDR3 bases are TGTGCTAGTGCACACCCTAAGGGGGAGCAGTTCTTC.

The chain has TRBV15 and TRBJ2-3; a possible D gene is TRBD1 (6 bases). This CDR3 region has 12 residues. Per germline, CDR1 LNHNV and CDR2 YYDKDF (reference sequence). V was pared by 8 bases and J by 3 bases, with 9 bases between. The CDR3 region is CATSQGTDTQYF. In DNA, the CDR3 is TGTGCCACCTCACAGGGTACAGATACGCAGTATTTT. The entire variable domain, with the rest obtained from reference TRBV15 and TRBJ2-3, is as follows: DAMVIQNPRYQVTQFGKPVTLSCSQTLNHNVMYWYQQKSSQAPKLLFHYYDKDFNNEADTPDNFQSRRPNTSFCFLDIRSPGLGDTAMYLCATSQGTDTQYFGPGTRLTVL.

The rearrangement uses TRBV4-2 and TRBJ1-1; D perhaps matches TRBD1 (6 bases). Trimming shortened V by 0 bases and J by 9 bases, and 11 bases separated the two germline ends. The CDR3 runs 13 residues. Germline CDR1 is LGHNA and CDR2 is YNFKEQ. In DNA, the CDR3 is TGTGCCAGCAGCCAAGAACAGGGTTACAAAGCTTTCTTT. Translation: CASSQEQGYKAFF.

This clonotype was seen a few times. The rearrangement uses TRBV9 and TRBJ1-2, with D tentatively TRBD1 (5 bases). Germline lookup yields CDR1 SGDLS and CDR2 YYNGEE. The V end was cut by 4 bases, the J end by 4 bases, with 14 bases between. This CDR3 spans 14 amino acids. The CDR3 region has the DNA TGTGCCAGCAGCTCTCCAACAGGAGCCTATGGCTACACCTTC. This encodes CASSSPTGAYGYTF. Full variable domain (missing parts from reference TRBV9 and TRBJ1-2): DSGVTQTPKHLITATGQRVTLRCSPRSGDLSVYWYQQSLDQGLQFLIQYYNGEERAKGNILERFSAQQFPDLHSELNLSSLELGDSALYFCASSSPTGAYGYTFGSGTRLTVV.

The chain employs TRBV6-2 or TRBV6-3 and TRBJ2-3; D is unclear. The germline V gene has CDR1 MNHEY and CDR2 SVGEGT. The germline V and J ends were trimmed by 11 bases and 2 bases, with 17 bases remaining between them. This CDR3 comprises 14 residues. CDR3 region: CAATPQFFTDTQYF. DNA for the CDR3: TGTGCCGCCACCCCACAATTCTTCACAGATACGCAGTATTTT.

V usage is TRBV4-3 and J usage is TRBJ1-3; 7 nucleotides match TRBD1. The CDR3 runs 15 residues. Germline values: CDR1 LGHNA, CDR2 YSLEER. The J segment lost 2 bases and the V segment lost 4 bases, leaving 5 bases of the junction unmatched. CDR3 sequence: CASSPGTAPGNTIYF. For the CDR3, the DNA is TGCGCCAGCAGCCCGGGGACAGCCCCTGGAAACACCATATATTTT.

This clonotype was seen just once. V usage is TRBV7-9 and J usage is TRBJ2-3; possibly TRBD2 for D (6 bases). The CDR3 consists of 16 residues. CDR1 and CDR2 (germline): SEHNR, FQNEAQ (reference sequence). Trimming took 3 bases from V and 0 from J, leaving 13 bases between them. In nucleotides, the CDR3 is TGTGCCAGCAGCTTCGGGCCGGCGGGGAGCACAGATACGCAGTATTTT. Its protein is CASSFGPAGSTDTQYF.

V gene TRBV20-1 combines with J gene TRBJ2-3; TRBD2 matches at 7 bases. Germline V gene lookup returns CDR1 DFQATT and CDR2 SNEGSKA (reference sequence). The length of the CDR3 is 15 residues. The J segment lost 2 bases and the V segment lost 1 base, leaving 6 bases of the junction unmatched. CDR3 nucleotide sequence: TGCAGTGCTAGAGCGGGCGGGGGTCACACAGATACGCAGTATTTT. It yields the protein CSARAGGGHTDTQYF.